Given below is one TCR beta chain in context. Trimming removed 1 base at V and 3 bases at J, with 15 bases between. The length of the CDR3 is 16 residues. Germline V CDR1 and CDR2: LGHDT, YNNKEL (reference sequence). The record originates from a study of blood T cells in healthy people across ages. There were at least 6 micrograms of total RNA extracted from every sample. With a J-beta primer mix and a sample-barcoded 5' primer, a second PCR ran about 6 to 11 cycles. TCRdb reprocessed the 5' RACE reads with MiXCR, giving one entry per CDR3 protein. The table shows some 850,000 distinct CDR3 sequences, with 20% to 30% occurring only once. These records were also assigned to another study, of T cells of mothers and their children. Turning to that study: Samples came from three healthy Caucasian mothers and their six children. In unrelated and related pairs, TCR recombination output is shaped in a similar way by thymic selection.

The sequence came from a boy aged 5-17 years in good health. The sample consisted of blood. J is TRBJ2-5 and V is TRBV3-1, with D perhaps matching TRBD2 (6 bases). The CDR3 region has the DNA TGTGCCAGCAGCCAAGGATTGCGGGGTTCAGAAGAGACCCAGTACTTC. This gives the protein CASSQGLRGSEETQYF.